These 26 T cell receptor beta chains were all obtained from the same sample, sequenced in a study of Ad26.COV2.S vaccination and SARS-CoV-2 variants. TCRdb keeps only in-frame clones here, not all; method: immunoSEQ multiplex PCR. The repertoire includes about 350,000 clones, roughly 90% of them detected once, and under 6% sits in the top ten. Treatment given: roughly 20 received Ad26.COV2.S at low or high dose, single or two shots; 5 received placebo; per-sample allocation not given. After the first vaccine or placebo injection, samples were drawn on day 63. Material: peripheral blood, obtained in a trial of Ad26.COV2.S vaccine versus placebo. These receptors originate from a person aged 18-60 years who received the Ad26.COV2.S COVID-19 vaccine or a placebo.

This clone was seen only a few times. This chain joins TRBV5-1 and TRBJ2-7; 10 nucleotides match TRBD1. Germline V gives CDR1 SGHRS, CDR2 YFSETQ. The CDR3 is made up of 15 amino acids. Trimming removed 1 base from V and 2 bases from J; junction bases left unmatched: 3. For the CDR3, the DNA is TGCGCCAGCAGCTTGAGGGACAGGGGAACCTACGAGCAGTACTTC. Amino acids: CASSLRDRGTYEQYF.

CDR3 amino acids: CASNPPGTVGSEQFF. The CDR3 bases are TGTGCCAGCAACCCCCCGGGAACGGTCGGTAGTGAGCAGTTCTTC. The chain is built from TRBV28 and TRBJ2-1, with D possibly matching TRBD2 (5 bases). The CDR3 loop spans 15 amino acids. Trimming stripped 7 bases from V and 9 bases from J, with 22 bases between. CDR1 and CDR2 (germline): MDHEN, SYDVKM.

This clone was seen once. V is TRBV3-1 (or the pseudogene TRBV3-2) and J is TRBJ1-2; D is unresolved. V was pared by 6 bases and J by 6 bases, with 11 bases between. This CDR3 is built from 12 residues. Germline values: CDR1 LGHDT, CDR2 YNNKEL (reference sequence). DNA for the CDR3: TGTGCCAGCAGTTCCACGCGTCATGGCTACACCTTC. Translating gives CASSSTRHGYTF.

The chain combines TRBV6-5 with TRBJ2-1; 7 positions match TRBD1. The germline V gene encodes CDR1 MNHEY and CDR2 SVGAGI. The CDR3 is 13 amino acids. The J segment lost 4 bases and the V segment lost 6 bases, leaving 3 bases of the junction unmatched. Here the CDR3 reads CASRWDRYNEQFF. CDR3 DNA sequence: TGTGCCAGCAGGTGGGACAGATACAATGAGCAGTTCTTC.

The chain combines TRBV11-2 with TRBJ2-5; D remains unclear. V was shortened by 4 bases and J by 1 base, with 13 bases between the two germline ends. CDR1 is SGHAT, CDR2 FQNNGV, per germline. This CDR3 has 15 amino acids. The CDR3 reads CASSSIFGVQETQYF. In nucleotides, the CDR3 is TGTGCCAGCAGCTCGATTTTCGGAGTCCAAGAGACCCAGTACTTC.

The chain is built from TRBV9 and TRBJ1-1, with a tentative D call TRBD1 (5 bases). V dropped 0 bases and J dropped 4 bases, with 10 bases sitting between them. The CDR3 has 14 residues. Germline values: CDR1 SGDLS, CDR2 YYNGEE. This CDR3 is CASSVAGGSTEAFF. The CDR3 DNA is TGTGCCAGCAGCGTAGCTGGGGGTAGCACTGAAGCTTTCTTT.

This clone was seen a single time. The chain joins TRBV7-6 to TRBJ2-3; the D is unclear. V lost 4 bases and J 4 bases, leaving 9 bases between the germline ends. The CDR3 is 13 residues long. CDR1 is SGHVS, CDR2 FNYEAQ, per germline. The CDR3 spells CASSSTHADTQYF. In nucleotides, the CDR3 is TGTGCCAGCAGCTCGACCCACGCAGATACGCAGTATTTT.

J is TRBJ1-2 and V is TRBV5-6; the D gene is possibly TRBD1 (5 bases). CDR1 is SGHDT, CDR2 YYEEEE, per germline. V was cut by 2 bases and J by 8 bases, with 7 bases left in between. The CDR3 length is 11 residues. Here the CDR3 DNA reads TGTGCCAGCAGCTTAGGGGCAGGCTACACCTTC. As protein: CASSLGAGYTF.

J is TRBJ2-1 and V is TRBV24-1; no firm D call. Deletions cut 1 base from V and 10 bases from J, with 7 bases between. Germline CDR1 and CDR2: KGHDR and SFDVKD. The CDR3 contains 12 residues. The CDR3 DNA reads as TGTGCCACCAGTGATTTAGGGCGGGAGCAGTTCTTC. Residues: CATSDLGREQFF.

This chain connects TRBV5-5 to TRBJ1-4, with D unresolved. Trimming took 3 bases from V and 5 from J, leaving 14 bases between them. The CDR3 is made up of 15 amino acids. The V gene's germline CDR1 is SGHKS and CDR2 YYEKEE (reference sequence). CDR3 amino acids: CASSWRYGLNEKLFF. The CDR3, as DNA: TGTGCCAGCAGCTGGAGATACGGACTGAATGAAAAACTGTTTTTT.

The V and J genes are TRBV29-1 and TRBJ2-1; 13 bases map to TRBD2. V lost 6 bases, J lost 7 bases, and 6 bases stayed unmatched. This CDR3 has 14 amino acids. Germline-derived CDR1 and CDR2 are SQVTM and ANQGSEA. CDR3 residues: CSVLLAGGPNEQFF. CDR3 in DNA: TGCAGCGTCTTACTAGCGGGAGGGCCTAATGAGCAGTTCTTC.

The sample holds one count of this clone. The chain couples TRBV4-1 to TRBJ2-7; 9 bases align to TRBD1. There are 15 residues in the CDR3. Losses at the gene ends were 4 bases for V and 3 bases for J; bases not matched to a gene: 7. Germline CDR1 MGHRA, CDR2 YSYEKL. CDR3 sequence: CASSRRTGEYYEQYF. The CDR3 nucleotides are TGCGCCAGCAGCCGCAGGACAGGGGAATACTACGAGCAGTACTTC.

The genes are TRBV4-1 and TRBJ2-7; possibly TRBD1 for D (7 bases). The germline gives CDR1 MGHRA, CDR2 YSYEKL. This CDR3 contains 16 residues. The V end was cut by 6 bases, the J end by 2 bases, with 20 bases between. CDR3 residues: CASSRYGGQGAYEQYF. Here the CDR3 DNA reads TGCGCCAGCAGTCGATATGGGGGGCAGGGGGCCTACGAGCAGTACTTC.

The V gene is TRBV28, the J gene TRBJ2-5; the D is unclear. CDR1 is MDHEN and CDR2 is SYDVKM in the germline V gene. V was clipped by 2 bases and J by 2 bases, with 9 bases between them. The CDR3 is made up of 14 amino acids. CDR3 coding DNA: TGTGCCAGCAGTTTAGGGCTAGTTCAAGAGACCCAGTACTTC. Its protein is CASSLGLVQETQYF.

The chain couples TRBV4-3 to TRBJ2-2; TRBD1 agrees at 11 bases. There are 20 residues in the CDR3. Germline V gives CDR1 LGHNA, CDR2 YSLEER. V shed 1 base and J 3 bases; nucleotides not matched to a gene: 13. CDR3 sequence: CASSQVSILDRGLHTGELFF. CDR3 bases: TGCGCCAGCAGCCAAGTTTCAATCCTGGACAGGGGGCTTCACACCGGGGAGCTGTTTTTT.

The chain recombines TRBV18 with TRBJ1-5; D is undetermined. The CDR3 runs 15 residues. Trimming removed 6 bases at V and 7 bases at J, with 19 bases between. Looked up from germline, CDR1 is KGHSH and CDR2 is LQKENI. For the CDR3, the DNA is TGTGCCAGCTCCGGAGGTGGAATTTCGGGGCAGCCCCAGCATTTT. Its translation is CASSGGGISGQPQHF. The full variable domain, completed using reference TRBV18 and TRBJ1-5, is NAGVMQNPRHLVRRRGQEARLRCSPMKGHSHVYWYRQLPEEGLKFMVYLQKENIIDESGMPKERFSAEFPKEGPSILRIQQVVRGDSAAYFCASSGGGISGQPQHFGDGTRLSIL.

This clone was recorded once. V is TRBV9 and J is TRBJ2-2, with D hard to call. CDR3 length equals 15 residues. Per germline, CDR1 SGDLS and CDR2 YYNGEE. Trimming shortened V by 0 bases and J by 4 bases, and 10 bases separated the two germline ends. CDR3 loop: CASSVEGFLTGELFF. CDR3 DNA: TGTGCCAGCAGCGTAGAGGGCTTCCTCACCGGGGAGCTGTTTTTT.

The chain joins TRBV30 to TRBJ1-4, with 7 bases fitting TRBD1. V lost 6 bases and J lost 7; bases outside the gene matches: 11. The germline gives CDR1 GTSNPN, CDR2 SVGIG (reference sequence). This CDR3 region has 14 residues. The CDR3 sequence: CACSQGVNGEKLFF. Here the CDR3 DNA reads TGTGCCTGCAGCCAGGGGGTTAACGGTGAAAAACTGTTTTTT.

The table lists this clone with a count of one. CDR3 nucleotides: TGCGCCAGCAGCCAAGCCCCACCTCGGACAGGGACCGGGGAGCTGTTTTTT. Its translation is CASSQAPPRTGTGELFF. This chain links TRBV4-1 with TRBJ2-2; 8 nucleotides align to TRBD1. Per germline, CDR1 MGHRA and CDR2 YSYEKL. The V and J ends lost 1 base and 5 bases, in that order; junction bases with no gene match: 9. There are 17 residues in the CDR3.

This rearrangement joins TRBV29-1 to TRBJ1-2, with TRBD1 as a possible D gene (5 bases). The ends were cut back, 0 bases at V and 5 bases at J, with 13 bases in the middle. There are 14 residues in the CDR3. Germline-derived CDR1 and CDR2 are SQVTM and ANQGSEA. CDR3 amino acids: CSVEDRGSEYGYTF. CDR3 coding DNA: TGCAGCGTTGAAGATCGGGGGTCTGAATATGGCTACACCTTC.

The chain carries TRBV18 and TRBJ2-3; D is uncertain. V lost 5 bases to trimming and J lost 4 bases, with 1 base between them. The CDR3 is 10 amino acids. CDR1 is KGHSH, CDR2 LQKENI, per germline. CDR3 DNA sequence: TGTGCCAGCTCATCAGATACGCAGTATTTT. Translating it yields CASSSDTQYF.

This clone was counted once. DNA of the CDR3: TGCGCCAGCAGCCCCAAAGACAGGGAGGCCTATGGCTACACCTTC. Translated, it gives CASSPKDREAYGYTF. The chain has TRBV5-1 and TRBJ1-2; the match to TRBD1 covers 7 bases. Germline V gene data show CDR1 as SGHRS and CDR2 as YFSETQ. This CDR3 comprises 15 residues. V shed 4 bases and J 4 bases; nucleotides not matched to a gene: 10.

This rearrangement joins TRBV5-1 to TRBJ2-7; 9 bases align to TRBD1. The CDR3 is 13 amino acids. Germline CDR1 is SGHRS and CDR2 is YFSETQ. J gave up 6 bases and V 5 bases, and 6 bases lay outside the gene matches. The DNA of the CDR3 is TGCGCCAGCAGTCCGGGACAGGGTACCGAGCAGTACTTC. Its translation is CASSPGQGTEQYF.

CDR3 protein: CASTRGSGATNEKLFF. In DNA form, the CDR3 reads TGTGCCAGCACGAGGGGATCAGGGGCGACTAATGAAAAACTGTTTTTT. The J gene is TRBJ1-4, the V gene TRBV25-1, with a possible D match to TRBD1 (6 bases). The germline V and J ends were trimmed by 7 bases and 2 bases, with 17 bases remaining between them. The CDR3 loop spans 16 amino acids. Per germline, CDR1 MGHDK and CDR2 SYGVNS.

The V gene is TRBV7-2, the J gene TRBJ2-7; D perhaps matches TRBD2 (5 bases). Germline CDR1 SGHTA, CDR2 FQGNSA. The ends were cut back, 2 bases at V and 0 bases at J, with 11 bases in the middle. This CDR3 contains 15 residues. CDR3 sequence reads: CASSLQAGGSYEQYF. The CDR3 DNA is TGTGCCAGCAGCTTACAGGCTGGAGGCTCCTACGAGCAGTACTTC. Full variable domain (rest looked up from reference TRBV7-2 and TRBJ2-7): GAGVSQSPSNKVTEKGKDVELRCDPISGHTALYWYRQSLGQGLEFLIYFQGNSAPDKSGLPSDRFSAERTGGSVSTLTIQRTQQEDSAVYLCASSLQAGGSYEQYFGPGTRLTVT.

The V call is TRBV11-2, the J call TRBJ2-7; 7 bases are a match to TRBD1. The trim removed 1 base at V and 3 bases at J, leaving 3 bases unmatched. The CDR3 has 14 residues. Germline V gene sequence: CDR1 SGHAT, CDR2 FQNNGV. CDR3 loop: CASSLGTGFYEQYF. DNA of the CDR3: TGTGCCAGCAGCTTAGGGACAGGATTCTACGAGCAGTACTTC.